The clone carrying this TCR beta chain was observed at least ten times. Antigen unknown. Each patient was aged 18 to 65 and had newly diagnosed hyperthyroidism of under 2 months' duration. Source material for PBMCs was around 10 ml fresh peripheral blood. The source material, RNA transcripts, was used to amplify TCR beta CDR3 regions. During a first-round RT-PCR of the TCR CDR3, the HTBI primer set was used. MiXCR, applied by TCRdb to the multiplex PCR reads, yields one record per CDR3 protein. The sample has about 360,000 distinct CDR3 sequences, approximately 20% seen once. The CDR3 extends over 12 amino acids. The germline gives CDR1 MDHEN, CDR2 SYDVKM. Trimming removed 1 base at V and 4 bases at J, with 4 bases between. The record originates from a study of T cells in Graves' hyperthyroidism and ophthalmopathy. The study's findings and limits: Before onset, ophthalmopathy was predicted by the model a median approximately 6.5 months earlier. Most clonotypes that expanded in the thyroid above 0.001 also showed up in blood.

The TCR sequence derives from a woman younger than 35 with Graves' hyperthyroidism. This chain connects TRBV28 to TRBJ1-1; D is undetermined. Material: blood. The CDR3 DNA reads TGTGCCAGCAGTTTATTCGTCACTGAAGCTTTCTTT. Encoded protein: CASSLFVTEAFF.